This T cell receptor (beta chain) comes out of a study of blood T cell repertoires in COVID-19. At the level of the study: PBMCs, B-cell-depleted T cells, or T cells were the source of the cDNA or gDNA that made up the material.

The CDR3 contains 16 residues. V shed 5 bases and J shed 5 bases, with 19 bases lying between them. Looked up from germline, CDR1 is SGHVS and CDR2 is FQNEAQ. In the original processing: Amplification with reference gene primers provided the estimates of nucleated cell counts. Libraries were prepared by immunoSEQ multiplex PCR; TCRdb keeps only in-frame clonotypes and omits some of them. Clone size and V and J calls were adopted from that table, with D and trimming inferred from the DNA. Among fewer than 350,000 clones listed, 86% were seen once. At least ten counts were recorded for this clone. Seattle patients were enrolled during active infection and followed longitudinally.

This chain uses TRBV7-8 with TRBJ2-1, with a weak D call TRBD2 (6 bases). The receptor comes from a woman aged 25 to 39 with COVID-19, enrolled during active disease. Sequenced sample: peripheral blood. The CDR3 nucleotides read TGTGCCAGCAGCCTCCTTTTGGGGGGTCGAAACAATGAGCAGTTCTTC. Translation: CASSLLLGGRNNEQFF.